These 9 T cell receptor beta chains came from one sample sequenced in a study of low-dose radiotherapy and immunotherapy resistance in tumors. First-strand cDNA relied on TRAV- and TRBV-specific primers spanning alpha and beta chains. PCR amplification of the TCRs was performed with Phusion for 20 PCR cycles, and it relied on a constant-region primer together with a V-primer adapter. Using its own MiXCR run on the reads, TCRdb lists one record per CDR3 protein. The repertoire holds 55,000 to 65,000 distinct CDR3 sequences, approximately 25% seen once, with approximately 7% in the top ten. Regarding time point: before trial treatment. The sample consisted of PBMCs, taken before treatment. Receptors were obtained from a male donor with rectosigmoid adenocarcinoma.

This clonotype was found a few times. This likely reflects a read error, since a far larger clone is one base away. The chain combines TRBV4-3 with TRBJ2-7; D gene uncertain. This CDR3 has 15 amino acids. V lost 1 base and J lost 7, with 17 bases in between. Germline V gene lookup returns CDR1 LGHNA and CDR2 YSLEER. The CDR3 region has the DNA TGCGCCAGCAGCCAAGCATCTAGTCAGGCAAATGAGCAGTACTTC. This translates into CASSQASSQANEQYF.

The V gene is TRBV11-2, the J gene TRBJ2-5; possibly TRBD1 or TRBD2 for D (6 bases each). This CDR3 is built from 14 residues. Germline CDR1 SGHAT, CDR2 FQNNGV. V lost 7 bases and J 2 bases, leaving 14 bases between the germline ends. CDR3 sequence: CASTWGAAQETQYF. The CDR3 nucleotides read TGTGCCAGCACCTGGGGGGCCGCACAAGAGACCCAGTACTTC.

The rearrangement uses TRBV5-4 and TRBJ2-3; TRBD2 matches at 11 bases. In germline, CDR1 is SGHNT, CDR2 YYREEE (reference sequence). The CDR3 has 15 amino acids. The trim removed 1 base at V and 11 bases at J, leaving 9 bases unmatched. CDR3 in amino acids: CASSLLSGRAAEQYF. DNA for the CDR3: TGTGCCAGCAGCTTGCTTAGCGGGAGGGCCGCCGAGCAGTATTTT.

V gene TRBV28 combines with J gene TRBJ1-6; TRBD1 might be the D (5 bases). Germline V lookup: CDR1 MDHEN, CDR2 SYDVKM. Trimming pared 2 bases from V and 9 bases from J, leaving 14 bases between. The CDR3 runs to 15 residues. The CDR3 protein is CASSLRDRGGSPLHF. The CDR3 DNA reads TGTGCCAGCAGTTTACGGGACCGCGGCGGTTCACCCCTCCACTTT.

This clonotype was observed a few times. The chain carries TRBV29-1 and TRBJ2-7; 11 positions agree with TRBD1. V was pared by 3 bases and J by 2 bases, with 3 bases of the junction left unmatched. The V gene's germline CDR1 is SQVTM and CDR2 ANQGSEA. CDR3 length equals 14 residues. For the CDR3, the DNA is TGCAGCGTTGATAGGGGACAGGGGGCCTACGAGCAGTACTTC. This sequence encodes CSVDRGQGAYEQYF.

The J gene is TRBJ2-2, the V gene TRBV20-1; 7 positions match TRBD1. CDR1 and CDR2 from the germline V gene are DFQATT and SNEGSKA (reference sequence). This CDR3 comprises 15 residues. V was pared by 0 bases and J by 6 bases, with 7 bases of the junction left unmatched. CDR3 region: CSARDLRQGAGELFF. Here the CDR3 DNA reads TGCAGTGCTAGAGATTTAAGACAGGGAGCCGGGGAGCTGTTTTTT.

This chain links TRBV28 with TRBJ2-7; 7 bases match TRBD1. Germline CDR1 MDHEN, CDR2 SYDVKM. This CDR3 region has 18 residues. V trimming: 2 bases; J trimming: 2 bases; junction bases outside the gene matches: 15. DNA of the CDR3: TGTGCCAGCAGTTTACCAAATCTGTCGACAGGGCTACCCTACGAGCAGTACTTC. This codes for CASSLPNLSTGLPYEQYF.

The chain recombines TRBV5-3 with TRBJ1-2, with a possible D match to TRBD1 (5 bases). Being an ORF, TRBV5-3 has a function that is uncertain. CDR3 length: 13 residues. V shed 8 bases and J shed 5 bases, with 16 bases lying between them. As DNA, the CDR3 is TGTGCCAGCAGACCGGGGACTGGATATGGCTACACCTTC. Protein: CASRPGTGYGYTF.

The chain recombines TRBV6-2 or TRBV6-3 with TRBJ1-4, with D hard to call. Per germline, CDR1 MNHEY and CDR2 SVGEGT. The CDR3 covers 12 residues. V gave up 6 bases and J gave up 8 bases, with 10 bases separating them. The CDR3 spells CASSRVGEKLFF. The CDR3 DNA reads TGTGCCAGCAGCCGCGTCGGCGAAAAACTGTTTTTT.